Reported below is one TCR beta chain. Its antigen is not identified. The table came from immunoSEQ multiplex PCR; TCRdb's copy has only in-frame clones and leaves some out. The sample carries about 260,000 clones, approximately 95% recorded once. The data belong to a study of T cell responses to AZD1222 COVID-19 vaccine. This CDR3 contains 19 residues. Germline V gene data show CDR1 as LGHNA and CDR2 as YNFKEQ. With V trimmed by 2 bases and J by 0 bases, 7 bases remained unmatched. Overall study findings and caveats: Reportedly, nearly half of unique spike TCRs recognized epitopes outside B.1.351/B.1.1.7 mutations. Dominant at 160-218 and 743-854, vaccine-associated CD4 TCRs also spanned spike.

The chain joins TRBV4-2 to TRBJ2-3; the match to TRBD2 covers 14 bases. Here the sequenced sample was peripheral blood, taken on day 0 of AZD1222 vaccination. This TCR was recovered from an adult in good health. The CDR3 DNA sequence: TGTGCCAGCAGCCAACCGACTAGCGGGGGGGCTAGTAGCACAGATACGCAGTATTTT. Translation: CASSQPTSGGASSTDTQYF.